A selection of T cell receptor beta chains follows, all from one sample in a study of T cell changes during pregnancy in multiple sclerosis. The repertoire was sequenced with immunoSEQ multiplex PCR; TCRdb's copy has only in-frame clones and lacks some. The sample holds 35,000 to 55,000 clones, roughly nine tenths seen once. The sequencing used CD4+ T cells from peripheral blood mononuclear cells, collected after pregnancy. The receptors here all came from a female donor with multiple sclerosis, enrolled in a pregnancy study. Both conserved end residues are part of each CDR3. Each record gives: clone size, J gene, V gene, D gene, CDR3 protein. A D gene is named only where the DNA matches it firmly. Clone size is stated in some rows and not others, as once, few, many or a class when expanded.

. TRBJ2-7 TRBV6-1 . CASFAGRLYEQYF
. TRBJ1-2 TRBV12-5 . CASGWATGLSGYTF
. TRBJ2-1 TRBV6-5 TRBD2 CASSYIASGRLNEQFF
. TRBJ1-2 TRBV19 TRBD1 CASRGTGDNYGYTF
. TRBJ1-3 TRBV30 . CAWSTPREASGNTIYF
. TRBJ2-1 TRBV19 . CATHYQNRDEQFF
. TRBJ1-4 TRBV19 . CASSLQATNEKLFF
. TRBJ2-5 TRBV11-2 TRBD2 CASSFRLARETQYF
. TRBJ2-2 TRBV10-3 TRBD2 CAISDLAENTGELFF
once TRBJ1-2 TRBV7-3 . CASSLGGKRGYTF
. TRBJ2-1 TRBV27 . CASSSGGVWGDEQFF
. TRBJ1-3 TRBV12-5 . CASGLPGEWRSSGNTIYF
. TRBJ2-3 TRBV27 . CASSLFRGDTQYF
. TRBJ1-2 TRBV27 . CASSPSRVGGYTF
. TRBJ2-1 TRBV9 TRBD2 CASGRGAGGTYNEQFF
. TRBJ1-1 TRBV27 TRBD1 CASSSLARTGGGGTEAFF
. TRBJ1-2 TRBV28 . CASSSPGQYGYTF
. TRBJ2-1 TRBV19 TRBD2 CASRERETEQFF
. TRBJ2-2 TRBV6-1 TRBD1 CASSGQGVGELFF
once TRBJ2-5 TRBV6-4 TRBD2 CASRRLAGDQETQYF
. TRBJ2-3 TRBV5-4 . CASRPGSTDTQYF
. TRBJ2-3 TRBV6-1 TRBD2 CASGAGRAGGYTQYF
. TRBJ2-2 TRBV5-1 . CASSLRQGNTGELFF
. TRBJ2-5 TRBV29-1 . CSVAESRETQYF
. TRBJ2-1 TRBV7-9 . CASSLAEGEQFF
. TRBJ2-4 TRBV6-1 TRBD1 CASSEGAHRGRLF
. TRBJ1-1 TRBV19 . CASTLYRDTEAFF
. TRBJ2-7 TRBV5-6 TRBD1 CASSIRQGVREQYF
. TRBJ2-1 TRBV6-1 TRBD1 CASSETRDRATESYNEQFF
once TRBJ2-2 TRBV6-5 TRBD2 CASRRLAGSGELFF
. TRBJ2-1 TRBV19 TRBD2 CASTPGLAELYNEQFF
. TRBJ2-7 TRBV6-5 . CASSSGDTTSYEQYF
. TRBJ1-2 TRBV2 . CASSGRAGSYYGYTF
. TRBJ2-5 TRBV11-3 . CASSAGEETQYF
once TRBJ2-3 TRBV6-4 . CASSELDKDTQYF
. TRBJ1-2 TRBV30 . CAWRLRLRYGYTF
. TRBJ2-5 TRBV18 TRBD2 CASSLGLAKETQYF
once TRBJ2-2 TRBV6-6 . CASSIPGGNTGELFF
few TRBJ1-2 TRBV7-9 TRBD1 CASSLASGGNYGYTF
. TRBJ2-3 TRBV27 TRBD1 CASSLSPRQGGTDTQYF
once TRBJ2-2 TRBV7-2 TRBD2 CASSSGTTNTGELFF
. TRBJ1-1 TRBV4-1 . CASSQNDVGTTETEAFF
. TRBJ2-2 TRBV9 . CASSVVSPRGELFF
. TRBJ1-2 TRBV18 TRBD1 CASSPLDRGNGGYTF
. TRBJ1-4 TRBV7-7 . CASSLSRHEKLFF
. TRBJ1-4 TRBV19 . CASTWAPGEKLFF
. TRBJ1-5 TRBV30 . CAWRTAKEPQHF
. TRBJ2-7 TRBV4-1 TRBD2 CASSLGLAGFSYEQYF
. TRBJ2-1 TRBV11-3 TRBD2 CASSSTRDGRSYNEQFF
. TRBJ1-6 TRBV6-1 TRBD1 CASSAAGGNSPLHF
. TRBJ1-2 TRBV29-1 . CSVVSVAGYTF
few TRBJ2-1 TRBV5-1 . CASTPGGYNEQFF
. TRBJ2-7 TRBV7-9 TRBD1 CASSLLGTGVEQYF
. TRBJ2-1 TRBV5-4 TRBD2 CASSFYGTSGYNEQFF
. TRBJ2-1 TRBV9 TRBD2 CASSAAGGTYNEQFF
. TRBJ2-7 TRBV15 TRBD1 CATSSGTGGAYEQYF
. TRBJ2-1 TRBV6-5 . CASSPYGGNEQFF
. TRBJ2-1 TRBV6-5 . CASSYGDTRSYNEQFF
. TRBJ2-3 TRBV25-1 . CASSRPAGDTQYF